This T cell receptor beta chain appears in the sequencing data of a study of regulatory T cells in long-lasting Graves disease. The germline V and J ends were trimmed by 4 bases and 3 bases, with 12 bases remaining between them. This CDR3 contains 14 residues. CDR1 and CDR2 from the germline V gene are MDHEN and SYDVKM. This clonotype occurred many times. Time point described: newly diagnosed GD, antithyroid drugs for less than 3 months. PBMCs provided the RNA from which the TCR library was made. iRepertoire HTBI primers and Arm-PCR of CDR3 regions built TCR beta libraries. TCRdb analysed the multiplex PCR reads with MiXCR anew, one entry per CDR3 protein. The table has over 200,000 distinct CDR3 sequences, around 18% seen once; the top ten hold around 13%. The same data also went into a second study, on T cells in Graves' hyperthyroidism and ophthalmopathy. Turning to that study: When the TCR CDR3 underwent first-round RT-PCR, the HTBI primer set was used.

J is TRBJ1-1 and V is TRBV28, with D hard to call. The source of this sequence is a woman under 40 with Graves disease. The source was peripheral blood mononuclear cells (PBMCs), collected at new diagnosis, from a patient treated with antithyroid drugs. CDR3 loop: CASSSRTLHTEAFF. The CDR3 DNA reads TGTGCCAGCAGTTCGCGGACCCTTCACACTGAAGCTTTCTTT. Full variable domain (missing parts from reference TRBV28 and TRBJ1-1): DVKVTQSSRYLVKRTGEKVFLECVQDMDHENMFWYRQDPGLGLRLIYFSYDVKMKEKGDIPEGYSVSREKKERFSLILESASTNQTSMYLCASSSRTLHTEAFFGQGTRLTVV.